This TCR beta chain was captured by sequencing in a study of blood T cell repertoires in COVID-19. Study-level background: The samples span acute and convalescent COVID-19 from the United States, Italy and Spain. From T cells, B-cell-depleted T cells, or PBMCs came the material, which was cDNA or gDNA.

This table comes from immunoSEQ multiplex PCR, and its TCRdb copy is limited to in-frame clones, with some not included. The sample consists of roughly 340,000 clones, about 93% of them appearing once. Germline V gene lookup returns CDR1 SGHNT and CDR2 YYREEE (reference sequence). Trimming removed 3 bases from V and 7 bases from J; junction bases left unmatched: 11. The CDR3 extends over 17 amino acids. This chain connects TRBV5-4 to TRBJ2-1; TRBD2 matches at 12 bases. Sequencing used peripheral blood. The sequence was obtained from a woman between 18 and 29 years old who had recovered from COVID-19. In DNA, the CDR3 is TGTGCCAGCAGCTGGGGACTAGCGGGCATAAATGGGAATGAGCAGTTCTTC. This translates into CASSWGLAGINGNEQFF.